This T cell receptor beta chain was sequenced during a study of control samples from healthy donors and cancer patients. This table comes from immunoSEQ multiplex PCR, and its TCRdb copy is limited to in-frame clones, with some not included. This table has approximately 85,000 clones, roughly 89% appearing once. The CDR3 is 14 amino acids. V was cut by 7 bases and J by 1 base, with 15 bases left in between. Germline loops: CDR1 SGHRS, CDR2 YFSETQ. The receptor was derived from a woman aged 55 to 70 in good health. Sample: blood. The J gene is TRBJ2-7, the V gene TRBV5-1, with D unclear. The CDR3 coding sequence is TGCGCCAGCTACCAGAACACCGGATCCTACGAGCAGTACTTC. Protein product: CASYQNTGSYEQYF. Full variable domain (remainder filled in from reference TRBV5-1 and TRBJ2-7): KAGVTQTPRYLIKTRGQQVTLSCSPISGHRSVSWYQQTPGQGLQFLFEYFSETQRNKGNFPGRFSGRQFSNSRSEMNVSTLELGDSALYLCASYQNTGSYEQYFGPGTRLTVT.